The count of the clone carrying this T cell receptor beta chain is one. The CDR3 runs to 15 residues. V was trimmed by 5 bases and J by 0 bases, leaving 11 bases between them. Germline V CDR1 and CDR2: SGHTA, FQGNSA. Sequencing used immunoSEQ multiplex PCR; TCRdb keeps in-frame clones, though not all of them. The sample has roughly 92,000 clones; approximately 90% are singletons. The data were obtained in a study of control samples from healthy donors and cancer patients. The V call is TRBV7-2, the J call TRBJ1-5, with D unclear. The TCR comes from a woman aged 45-60 years in good health. Sequenced: blood. The CDR3 DNA sequence: TGTGCCAGCAGCCCTGATTATTTTAGCAATCAGCCCCAGCATTTT. It specifies CASSPDYFSNQPQHF.